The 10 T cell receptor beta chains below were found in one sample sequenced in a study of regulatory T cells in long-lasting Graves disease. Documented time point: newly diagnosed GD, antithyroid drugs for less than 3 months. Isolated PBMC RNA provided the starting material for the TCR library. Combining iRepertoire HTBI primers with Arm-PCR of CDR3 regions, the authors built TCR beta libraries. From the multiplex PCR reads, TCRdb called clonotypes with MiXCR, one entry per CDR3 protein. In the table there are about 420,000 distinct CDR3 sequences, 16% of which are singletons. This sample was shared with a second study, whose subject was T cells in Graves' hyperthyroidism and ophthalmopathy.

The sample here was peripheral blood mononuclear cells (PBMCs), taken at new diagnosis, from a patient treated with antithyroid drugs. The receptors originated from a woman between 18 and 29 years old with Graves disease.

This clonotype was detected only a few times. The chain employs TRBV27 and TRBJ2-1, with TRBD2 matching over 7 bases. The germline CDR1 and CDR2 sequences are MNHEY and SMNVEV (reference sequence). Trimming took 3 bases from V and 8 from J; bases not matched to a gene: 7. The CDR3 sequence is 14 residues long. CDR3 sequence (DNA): TGTGCCAGCAGTTTGCTGGGAGCGGGGCATGAGCAGTTCTTC. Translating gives CASSLLGAGHEQFF.

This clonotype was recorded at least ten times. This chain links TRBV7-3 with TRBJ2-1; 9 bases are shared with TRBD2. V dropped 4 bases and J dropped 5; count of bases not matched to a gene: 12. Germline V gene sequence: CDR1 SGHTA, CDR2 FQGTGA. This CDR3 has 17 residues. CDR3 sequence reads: CASSSRPTSGRDNEQFF. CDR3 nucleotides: TGTGCCAGCAGCTCCCGTCCGACTAGCGGAAGAGACAATGAGCAGTTCTTC.

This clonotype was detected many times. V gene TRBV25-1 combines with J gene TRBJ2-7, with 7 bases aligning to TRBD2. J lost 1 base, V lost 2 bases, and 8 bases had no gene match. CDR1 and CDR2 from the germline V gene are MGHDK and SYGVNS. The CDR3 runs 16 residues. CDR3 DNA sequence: TGTGCCAGCAGTGAACTGGGAGCGGGATTATCCTACGAGCAGTACTTC. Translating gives CASSELGAGLSYEQYF.

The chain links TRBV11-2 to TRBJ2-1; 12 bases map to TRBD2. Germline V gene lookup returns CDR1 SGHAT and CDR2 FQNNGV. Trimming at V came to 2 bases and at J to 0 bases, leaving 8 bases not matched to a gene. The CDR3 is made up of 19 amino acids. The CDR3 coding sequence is TGTGCCAGCAGCTTAAGAGGACTAGCGGGATTGGCCTCCTACAATGAGCAGTTCTTC. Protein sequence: CASSLRGLAGLASYNEQFF.

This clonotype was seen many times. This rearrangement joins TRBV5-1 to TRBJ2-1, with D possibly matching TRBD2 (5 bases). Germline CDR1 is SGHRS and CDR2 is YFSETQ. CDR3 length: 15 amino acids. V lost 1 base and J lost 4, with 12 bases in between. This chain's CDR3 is CASSLTWEWYNEQFF. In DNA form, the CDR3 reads TGCGCCAGCAGCTTGACGTGGGAGTGGTACAATGAGCAGTTCTTC.

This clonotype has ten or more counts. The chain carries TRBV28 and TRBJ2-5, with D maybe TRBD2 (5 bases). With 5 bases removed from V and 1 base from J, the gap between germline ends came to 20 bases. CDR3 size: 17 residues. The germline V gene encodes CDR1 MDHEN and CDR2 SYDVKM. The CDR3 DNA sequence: TGTGCCAGCAGTGGGAGAGTAATTACTAGAGGCCAAGAGACCCAGTACTTC. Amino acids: CASSGRVITRGQETQYF.

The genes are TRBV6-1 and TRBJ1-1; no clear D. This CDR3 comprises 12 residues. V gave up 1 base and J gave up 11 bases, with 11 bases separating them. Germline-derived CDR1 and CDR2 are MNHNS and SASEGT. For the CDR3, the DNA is TGTGCCAGCAGTGAAGGGCCGGCGGTGGCTTTCTTT. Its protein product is CASSEGPAVAFF.

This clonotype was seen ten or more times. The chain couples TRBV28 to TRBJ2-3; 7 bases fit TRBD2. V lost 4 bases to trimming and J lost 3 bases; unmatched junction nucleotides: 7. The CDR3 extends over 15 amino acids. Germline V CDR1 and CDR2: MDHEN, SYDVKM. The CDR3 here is CASSYLVSGTDTQYF. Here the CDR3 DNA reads TGTGCCAGCAGTTATCTGGTTAGCGGGACAGATACGCAGTATTTT.

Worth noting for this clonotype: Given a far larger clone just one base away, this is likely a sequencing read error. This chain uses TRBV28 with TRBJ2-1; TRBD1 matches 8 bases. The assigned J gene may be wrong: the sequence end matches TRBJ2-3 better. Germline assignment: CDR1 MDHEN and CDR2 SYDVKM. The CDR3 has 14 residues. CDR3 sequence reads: CASSLSGGVGTQYF. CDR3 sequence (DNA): TGTGCCAGCAGTTTATCAGGGGGCGTAGGTACGCAGTATTTT.

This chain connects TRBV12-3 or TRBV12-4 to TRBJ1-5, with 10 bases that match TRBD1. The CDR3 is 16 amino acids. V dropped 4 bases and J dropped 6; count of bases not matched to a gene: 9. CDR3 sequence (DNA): TGTGCCAGCAGTTATGACAGGGGGCAGGGGCGTCAGCCCCAGCATTTT. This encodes CASSYDRGQGRQPQHF.